This T cell receptor beta chain emerged from a study of cytomegalovirus exposure and HLA in healthy donors. Study-wide findings and caveats: Cytomegalovirus-associated status was assigned to 164 TCR beta chains. Later analysis suggested most CMV-associated TCR beta chains were HLA-restricted.

Concerning this clone itself: No antigen is known for it.

PCR was performed using 60 Vbeta and 13 Jbeta primers. Sequencing was performed with immunoSEQ multiplex PCR; in TCRdb, only in-frame clones are kept and a portion is missing. The sample has around 170,000 clones, around 77% seen once; the top ten hold 2.4%. Germline CDR1 reads SGHTA; CDR2 reads FQGNSA. The CDR3 has 17 amino acids. J lost 2 bases, V lost 5 bases, and 14 bases had no gene match. V gene TRBV7-2 combines with J gene TRBJ2-7; 8 bases map to TRBD2. The receptor comes from a man between 60 and 75 years old in good health and CMV-seronegative. Source material: PBMCs. Here the CDR3 reads CASSLHSGTSRAYEQYF. The CDR3 DNA sequence: TGTGCCAGCAGCCTCCACTCCGGGACTAGTCGGGCCTACGAGCAGTACTTC.